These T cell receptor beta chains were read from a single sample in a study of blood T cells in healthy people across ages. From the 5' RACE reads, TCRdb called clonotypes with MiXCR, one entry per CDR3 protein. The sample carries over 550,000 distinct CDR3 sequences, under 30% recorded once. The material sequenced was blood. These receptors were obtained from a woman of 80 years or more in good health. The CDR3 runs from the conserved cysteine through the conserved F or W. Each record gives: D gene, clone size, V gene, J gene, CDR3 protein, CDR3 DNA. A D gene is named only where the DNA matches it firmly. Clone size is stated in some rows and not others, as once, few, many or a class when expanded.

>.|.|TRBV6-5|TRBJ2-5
CASSYSGTTETQYF
TGTGCCAGCAGTTACTCGGGGACGACCGAGACCCAGTACTTC
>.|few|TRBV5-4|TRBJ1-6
CASSLEATTMVGSPLHF
TGTGCCAGCAGCTTGGAGGCGACAACTATGGTTGGTTCACCCCTCCACTTT
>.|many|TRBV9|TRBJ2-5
CASSVGGAVGTQYF
TGTGCCAGCAGCGTAGGAGGGGCAGTGGGGACCCAGTACTTC
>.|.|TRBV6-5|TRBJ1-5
CASSGGFYSNQPQHF
TGTGCCAGCAGTGGGGGATTCTATAGCAATCAGCCCCAGCATTTT
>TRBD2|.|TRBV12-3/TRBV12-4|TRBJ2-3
CASSFGSGGSTDAQYF
TGTGCCAGCAGTTTTGGATCGGGGGGGAGCACAGATGCGCAGTATTTT
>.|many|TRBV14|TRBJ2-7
CASSQGLGYEQYF
TGTGCCAGCAGCCAAGGGTTGGGCTACGAGCAGTACTTC
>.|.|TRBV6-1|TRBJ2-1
CASTTPSGNEQFF
.
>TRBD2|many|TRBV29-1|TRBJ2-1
CSVPVAGGPGDEQFF
TGCAGCGTTCCGGTAGCGGGGGGGCCCGGGGATGAGCAGTTCTTC
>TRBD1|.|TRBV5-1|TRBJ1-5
CASSPGDRQDQPQHF
TGCGCCAGCAGCCCCGGGGACAGGCAAGATCAGCCCCAGCATTTT
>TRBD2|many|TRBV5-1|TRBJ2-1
CASSLGTTSGGLQFF
TGCGCCAGCAGCTTGGGAACTACGAGCGGGGGCTTACAGTTCTTC
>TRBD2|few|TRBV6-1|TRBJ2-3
CASSELGGGAPDTQYF
TGTGCCAGCAGTGAATTGGGCGGGGGGGCCCCAGATACGCAGTATTTT
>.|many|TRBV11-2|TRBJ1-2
CASSPRRLEGYTF
TGTGCCAGCAGCCCCCGTAGGCTAGAAGGCTACACCTTC
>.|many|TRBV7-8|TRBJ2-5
CASSLTLTRQETQYF
TGTGCCAGCAGCTTAACCCTGACACGGCAAGAGACCCAGTACTTC
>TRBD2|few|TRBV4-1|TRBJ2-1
CASTRICGTSGYNEQFF
TGCGCCAGCACCCGGATCTGTGGGACTAGCGGTTACAACGAGCAGTTCTTC
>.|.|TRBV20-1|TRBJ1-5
CSARSLEAGAKDSNQPQHF
TGCAGTGCTAGGTCCCTAGAGGCAGGGGCAAAGGATAGCAATCAGCCCCAGCATTTT
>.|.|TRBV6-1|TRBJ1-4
CASGTGGFGEKLFF
TGTGCCAGCGGCACGGGGGGCTTTGGGGAAAAACTGTTTTTT
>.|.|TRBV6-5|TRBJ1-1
CASISSQNTEAFF
TGTGCCAGCATTTCCTCCCAGAACACTGAAGCTTTCTTT
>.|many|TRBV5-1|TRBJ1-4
CASSFYRMNEKLFF
TGCGCCAGCAGCTTTTACAGGATGAATGAAAAACTGTTTTTT
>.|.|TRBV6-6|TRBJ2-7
CASSYEGDHEQYF
TGTGCCAGCAGTTACGAAGGGGACCACGAGCAGTACTTC
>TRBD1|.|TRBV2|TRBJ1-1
CASSETGGYTEAFF
TGTGCCAGCAGTGAGACAGGGGGCTACACTGAAGCTTTCTTT
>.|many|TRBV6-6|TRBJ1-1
CASSFPGQNTEAFF
TGTGCCAGCAGTTTCCCAGGGCAGAACACTGAAGCTTTCTTT
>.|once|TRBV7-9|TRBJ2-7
CASSRITPPYEQYF
TGTGCCAGCAGCCGAATAACCCCTCCCTACGAGCAGTACTTC
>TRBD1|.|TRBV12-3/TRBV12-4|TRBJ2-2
CASSWTGFTGELFF
TGTGCCAGCAGTTGGACAGGGTTCACCGGGGAGCTGTTTTTT
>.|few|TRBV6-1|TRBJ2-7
CASSVSPGTYEQYF
TGTGCCAGCAGTGTCTCTCCGGGGACCTACGAGCAGTACTTC
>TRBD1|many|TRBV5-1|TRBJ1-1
CASSLVAGGTEAFF
TGCGCCAGCAGCTTGGTGGCAGGGGGGACTGAAGCTTTCTTT
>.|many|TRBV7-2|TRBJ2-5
CASSLVAGPNQETQYF
TGTGCCAGCAGCTTAGTTGCAGGACCGAACCAAGAGACCCAGTACTTC
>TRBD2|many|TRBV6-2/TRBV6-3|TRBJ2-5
CASSYPRTSGRKTQYF
TGTGCCAGCAGTTACCCCCGAACTAGCGGGCGGAAGACCCAGTACTTC
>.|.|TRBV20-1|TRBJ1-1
CSAMLQYEAFF
TGCAGTGCTATGCTTCAGTATGAAGCTTTCTTT
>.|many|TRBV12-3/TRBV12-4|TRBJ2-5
CASSLELRTGMVKTQYF
TGTGCCAGCAGTTTGGAATTGCGGACGGGGATGGTAAAGACCCAGTACTTC
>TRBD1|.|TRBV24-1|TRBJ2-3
CATSSGTGDRVYRTDTQYF
TGTGCCACCAGTTCCGGGACAGGGGATAGGGTGTATAGAACAGATACGCAGTATTTT
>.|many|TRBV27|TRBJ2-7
CATSGQTYEQYF
TGTGCCACCTCGGGGCAGACCTACGAGCAGTACTTC
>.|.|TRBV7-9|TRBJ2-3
CTSSLDSNTDTQYF
TGTACCAGCAGTTTAGACAGTAACACAGATACGCAGTATTTT
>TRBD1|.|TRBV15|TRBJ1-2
CATSGVDRGDYGYTF
TGTGCCACCAGCGGAGTGGACAGGGGGGACTATGGCTACACCTTC
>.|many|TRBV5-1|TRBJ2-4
CASSLEARTGNVQRLAKNIQYF
TGCGCCAGCAGCTTGGAAGCTCGGACGGGCAATGTTCAGAGACTAGCCAAAAACATTCAGTACTTC
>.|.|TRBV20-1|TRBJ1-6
CSARGFPVTDFNSPLHF
TGCAGTGCTAGAGGGTTCCCTGTGACCGACTTTAATTCACCCCTCCACTTT
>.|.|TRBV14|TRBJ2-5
CASSLLGLRKETQYF
TGTGCCAGCAGCCTCCTGGGACTTAGGAAAGAGACCCAGTACTTC
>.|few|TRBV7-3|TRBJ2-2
CASSLVLAGELFF
TGTGCCAGCAGCTTAGTTCTAGCCGGGGAGCTGTTTTTT
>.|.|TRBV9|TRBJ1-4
CASSAGISEEKLFF
TGTGCCAGCAGCGCAGGGATTTCAGAGGAAAAACTGTTTTTT
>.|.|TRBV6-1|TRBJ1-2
CASSPFPTSTTGVYGYTF
TGTGCCAGCAGCCCTTTCCCCACAAGCACAACGGGGGTCTATGGCTACACCTTC
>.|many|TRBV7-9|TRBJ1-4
CASRDRHNEKLFF
TGTGCCAGCAGAGACAGGCACAATGAAAAACTGTTTTTT
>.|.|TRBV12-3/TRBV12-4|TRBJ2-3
CASSLDRLVYTDTQYF
TGTGCCAGCAGTCTAGACAGATTAGTTTACACAGATACGCAGTATTTT
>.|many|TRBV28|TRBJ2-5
CASSSQGVRETQYF
TGTGCCAGCAGTTCACAGGGTGTTCGGGAGACCCAGTACTTC
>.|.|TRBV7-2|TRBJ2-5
CASSRPTVFGKETQYF
TGTGCCAGCAGCCGCCCTACAGTATTCGGCAAAGAGACCCAGTACTTC
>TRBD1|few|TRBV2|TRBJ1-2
CASSEQGANYGYTF
TGTGCCAGCAGTGAACAGGGGGCTAACTATGGCTACACCTTC
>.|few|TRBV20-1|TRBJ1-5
CSARAWGLGNQPQHF
TGCAGTGCTAGAGCCTGGGGGTTAGGCAATCAGCCCCAGCATTTT
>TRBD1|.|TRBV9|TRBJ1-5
CASSVTGGDQPQHF
TGTGCCAGCAGCGTAACAGGGGGCGACCAGCCCCAGCATTTT
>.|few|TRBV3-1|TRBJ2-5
CASIEGLGETQYF
TGTGCCAGCATTGAGGGCTTGGGGGAGACCCAGTACTTC
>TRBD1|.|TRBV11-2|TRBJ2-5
CASSLDGTDETGDEQYF
TGTGCCAGCAGCTTAGACGGGACAGACGAGACAGGGGATGAGCAGTACTTC
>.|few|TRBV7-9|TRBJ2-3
CASSLAARDTQYF
TGTGCCAGCAGCTTAGCCGCTAGAGATACGCAGTATTTT
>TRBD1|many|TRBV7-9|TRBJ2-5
CASTGLDRDLVETQYF
TGTGCCAGCACCGGTCTCGACAGGGACCTCGTAGAGACCCAGTACTTC
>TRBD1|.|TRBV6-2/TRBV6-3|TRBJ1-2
CASGHRGNGYTF
TGTGCCAGCGGACACAGGGGAAATGGCTACACCTTC
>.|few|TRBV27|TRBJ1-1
CASSLSRGAAGTEAFF
TGTGCCAGCAGTTTATCCCGGGGGGCGGCGGGCACTGAAGCTTTCTTT
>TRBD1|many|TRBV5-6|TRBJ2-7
CASSLTVRGRSEQYF
TGTGCCAGCAGCTTGACGGTCAGGGGGCGTTCCGAGCAGTACTTC
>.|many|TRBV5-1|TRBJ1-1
CASSLALGNTEAFF
TGTGCCAGCAGCTTAGCACTCGGGAACACTGAAGCTTTCTTT
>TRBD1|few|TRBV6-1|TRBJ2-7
CASKSGGFIIYEQYF
TGTGCCAGCAAATCAGGGGGATTTATCATCTACGAGCAGTACTTC
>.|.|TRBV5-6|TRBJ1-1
CASSLAPPSVEAFF
TGTGCCAGCAGCTTGGCCCCCCCGTCAGTTGAAGCTTTCTTT
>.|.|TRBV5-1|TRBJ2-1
CASSDGFGEAYNEQFF
TGCGCCAGCAGCGACGGCTTTGGGGAGGCCTACAATGAGCAGTTCTTC
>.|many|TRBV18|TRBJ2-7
CASSVYPGPVQAYEQYF
TGTGCCAGCTCAGTATACCCGGGGCCCGTGCAGGCCTACGAGCAGTACTTC
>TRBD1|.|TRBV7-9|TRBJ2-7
CASSDTGGSYEQYF
TGTGCCAGCAGCGACACAGGGGGCTCGTACGAGCAGTACTTC